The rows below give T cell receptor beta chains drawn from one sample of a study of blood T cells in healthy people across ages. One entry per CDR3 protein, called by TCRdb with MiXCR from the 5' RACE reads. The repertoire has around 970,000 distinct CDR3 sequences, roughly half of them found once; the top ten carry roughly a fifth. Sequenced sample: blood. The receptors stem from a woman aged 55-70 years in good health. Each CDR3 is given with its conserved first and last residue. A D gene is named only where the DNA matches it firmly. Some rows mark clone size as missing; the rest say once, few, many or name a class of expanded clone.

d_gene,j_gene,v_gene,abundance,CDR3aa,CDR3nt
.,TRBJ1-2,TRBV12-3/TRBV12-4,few,CASSLARDGYTF,TGTGCCAGCAGTTTAGCCCGGGATGGCTACACCTTC
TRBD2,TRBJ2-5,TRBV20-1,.,CSARAPLAGVGNEQYF,TGCAGTGCTAGAGCTCCCCTAGCGGGAGTCGGTAATGAGCAGTACTTC
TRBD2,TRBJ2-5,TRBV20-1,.,CSARSGGLAGVGTQYF,TGCAGTGCTAGAAGTGGGGGACTAGCGGGAGTAGGGACCCAGTACTTC
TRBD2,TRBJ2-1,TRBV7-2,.,CASSLLNRGTSDYNEQFF,TGTGCCAGCAGCTTACTCAACAGAGGAACTAGCGACTACAATGAGCAGTTCTTC
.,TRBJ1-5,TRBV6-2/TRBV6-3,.,CASSCSGAGTFDDSNQPQHF,TGTGCCAGCAGTTGCTCTGGAGCCGGGACGTTCGACGATAGCAATCAGCCCCAGCATTTT
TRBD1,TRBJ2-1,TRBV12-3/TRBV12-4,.,CASSLETGYEQFF,TGTGCCAGCAGTTTAGAGACAGGGTATGAGCAGTTCTTC
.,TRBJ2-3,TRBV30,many,CAWSESANPTDTQYF,TGTGCCTGGAGCGAGAGCGCGAATCCCACAGATACGCAGTATTTT
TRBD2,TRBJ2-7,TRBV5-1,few,CASNLGGHRTSGRYEQYF,TGCGCCAGCAACCTAGGGGGACACCGGACTAGCGGGAGGTACGAGCAGTACTTC
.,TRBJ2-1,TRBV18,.,CASSPRQGGMTYNEQFF,TGTGCCAGCTCCCCCCGACAGGGCGGGATGACCTACAATGAGCAGTTCTTC
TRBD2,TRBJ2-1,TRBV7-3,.,CASSLQGGRRYNEQFF,TGTGCCAGCAGCTTACAAGGCGGGAGAAGATACAATGAGCAGTTCTTC
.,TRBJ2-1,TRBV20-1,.,CSGTSTYEQFF,TGCAGTGGCACTAGCACCTATGAGCAGTTCTTC
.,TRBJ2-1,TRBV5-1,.,CASSPTGPNNNEQFF,TGCGCCAGCAGCCCTACGGGGCCTAATAACAATGAGCAGTTCTTC
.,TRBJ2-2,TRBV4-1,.,CASSQVNFWNTGELFF,TGCGCCAGCAGCCAAGTAAATTTTTGGAACACCGGGGAGCTGTTTTTT
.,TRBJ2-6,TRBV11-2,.,CASTLYSGANVLTF,TGTGCCAGCACCCTTTACTCTGGGGCCAACGTCCTGACTTTC
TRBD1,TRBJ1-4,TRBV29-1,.,CSVGRQGPNEKLFF,TGCAGCGTGGGGCGACAGGGGCCTAATGAAAAACTGTTTTTT
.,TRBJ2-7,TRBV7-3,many,CASSLTGGRGEQYF,TGTGCCAGCAGCTTAACAGGGGGACGAGGCGAGCAGTACTTC
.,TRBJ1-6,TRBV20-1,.,CSANCDNNSPLHF,TGCAGTGCTAACTGCGACAATAATTCACCCCTCCACTTT
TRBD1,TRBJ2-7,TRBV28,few,CASPEGQGFYYEQYF,TGTGCCAGCCCAGAGGGACAGGGATTTTACTACGAGCAGTACTTC
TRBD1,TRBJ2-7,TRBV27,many,CASSSGGSYEQYF,TGTGCCAGCAGTTCAGGGGGCTCCTACGAGCAGTACTTC
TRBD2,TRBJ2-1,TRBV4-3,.,CASSQEAFGGINNEQFF,TGCGCCAGCAGCCAAGAGGCATTCGGGGGGATCAACAATGAGCAGTTCTTC
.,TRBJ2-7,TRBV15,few,CATSRDHYSYEQYF,TGTGCCACCAGCAGAGATCACTACTCCTACGAGCAGTACTTC
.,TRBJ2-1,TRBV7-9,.,CASSLGGLGTSQFF,TGTGCCAGCAGCTTAGGGGGGTTGGGGACTTCACAGTTCTTC